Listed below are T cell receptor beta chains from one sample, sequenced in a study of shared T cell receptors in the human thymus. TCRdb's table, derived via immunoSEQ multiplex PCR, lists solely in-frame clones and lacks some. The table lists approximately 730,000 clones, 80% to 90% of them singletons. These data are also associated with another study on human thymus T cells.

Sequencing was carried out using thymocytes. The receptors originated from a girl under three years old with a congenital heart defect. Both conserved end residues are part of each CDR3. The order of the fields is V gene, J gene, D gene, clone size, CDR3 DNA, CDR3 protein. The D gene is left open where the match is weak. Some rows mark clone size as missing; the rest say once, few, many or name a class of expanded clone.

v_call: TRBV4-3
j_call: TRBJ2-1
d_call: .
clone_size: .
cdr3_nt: TGCGCCAGCAGCCCCACAGGGGGCGCGGGGGGTGGCCACAATGAGCAGTTCTTC
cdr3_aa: CASSPTGGAGGGHNEQFF

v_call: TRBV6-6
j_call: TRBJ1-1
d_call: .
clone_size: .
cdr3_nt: TGTGCCTGCCGCGGAGAGGGGAACACTGAAGCTTTCTTT
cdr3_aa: CACRGEGNTEAFF

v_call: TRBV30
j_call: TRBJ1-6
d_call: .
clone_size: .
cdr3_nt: TGTGCCTGGAGTCCGGGGACCTATAATTCACCCCTCCACTTT
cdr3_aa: CAWSPGTYNSPLHF

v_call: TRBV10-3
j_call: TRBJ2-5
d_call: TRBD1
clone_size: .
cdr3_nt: TGTGCCATCAGTGATATAGCAGGGGGTGGTTCGGAGACCCAGTACTTC
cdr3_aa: CAISDIAGGGSETQYF

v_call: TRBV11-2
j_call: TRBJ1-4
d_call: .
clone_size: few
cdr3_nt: TGTGCCAGCAGCTTAGGGGGGGTCGAGAATGAAAAACTGTTTTTT
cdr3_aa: CASSLGGVENEKLFF

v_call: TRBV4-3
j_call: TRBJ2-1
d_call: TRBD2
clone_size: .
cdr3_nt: TGCGCCAGCAGCCAAGGCCGGGACTACTCCTACAATGAGCAGTTCTTC
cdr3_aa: CASSQGRDYSYNEQFF

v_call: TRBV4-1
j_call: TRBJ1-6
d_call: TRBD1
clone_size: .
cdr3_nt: TGCGCCAGCAGCCAACTAAAACCGGGACAGCGATATAATTCACCCCTCCACTTT
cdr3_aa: CASSQLKPGQRYNSPLHF

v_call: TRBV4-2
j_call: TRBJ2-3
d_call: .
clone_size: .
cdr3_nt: TGTGCCAGCAGCCAAGACACCCGGGACTCTAACACAGATACGCAGTATTTT
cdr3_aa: CASSQDTRDSNTDTQYF

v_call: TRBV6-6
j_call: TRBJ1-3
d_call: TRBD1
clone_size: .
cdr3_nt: TGTGCCAGCCGGACAGGATTTTTTACTGGAAACACCATATATTTT
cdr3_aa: CASRTGFFTGNTIYF

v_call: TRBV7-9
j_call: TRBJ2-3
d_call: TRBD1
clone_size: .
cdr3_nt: TGTGCCAGCAAAGGGGGACAGGGCACAGATACGCAGTATTTT
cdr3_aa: CASKGGQGTDTQYF

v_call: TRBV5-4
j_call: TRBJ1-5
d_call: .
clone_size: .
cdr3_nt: TGTGCCAGCAGCTTGTTTCGGGACACACTATTTAGCAATCAGCCCCAGCATTTT
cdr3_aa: CASSLFRDTLFSNQPQHF

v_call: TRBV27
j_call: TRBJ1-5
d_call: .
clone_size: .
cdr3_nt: TGTGCCAGCAGTCTAAACAGGGATAAGGGTAGCAATCAGCCCCAGCATTTT
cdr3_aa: CASSLNRDKGSNQPQHF

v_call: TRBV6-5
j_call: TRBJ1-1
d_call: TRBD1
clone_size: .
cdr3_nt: TGTGCCAGCAGTCCTCTAGGGGGCGGCAGGGAAGCTTTCTTT
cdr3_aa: CASSPLGGGREAFF